Here is one T cell receptor (beta chain) with its context. Its specificity is not known. The data stem from a study of siplizumab effects on memory and regulatory T cells. General study points: The study found naive T cells seemingly more diverse than memory cells and seemingly major alloresponse contributors. In controls, less than 30% of mappable alloreactive CD4+ clones were Treg-derived on average, versus about 69% with siplizumab. Naive or memory phenotype was unassignable for roughly 80-95% of proliferating CD4+ or CD8+ clones.

CDR3 size: 14 residues. The germline CDR1 and CDR2 sequences are MDHEN and SYDVKM. J was trimmed by 7 bases and V by 7 bases; bases with no gene match: 9. The assay covered 75,000 to 100,000 TCR templates per sample. TCRdb's table, derived via immunoSEQ multiplex PCR, lists solely in-frame clones and lacks some. The repertoire has around 120,000 clones, roughly 94% of them found once; the top ten carry around 1.7%. This rearrangement joins TRBV28 to TRBJ2-7; TRBD1 aligns across 11 bases. Sequencing was done on a sample of non-Treg CD4+ T cells sorted from blood. This clonotype was sampled from a human donor in good health. CDR3: CASIRRDRGTEQYF. Here the CDR3 DNA reads TGTGCCAGCATCCGCCGGGACAGGGGGACTGAGCAGTACTTC.